The clone carrying this T cell receptor beta chain was found a few times. Antigen unknown. The entirety of the isolated RNA underwent reverse transcription, so expressed TCRB transcripts were sequenced. It was found that naive, central memory and regulatory T cell samples averaged around 3.8 million reads. Measured with immunoSEQ multiplex PCR; TCRdb has only the in-frame clones, and not every one. The sample consists of almost 350,000 clones, around 7.6% of them appearing once. The V gene's germline CDR1 is SQVTM and CDR2 ANQGSEA. This CDR3 has 12 amino acids. Between the trimmed V and J ends, which lost 7 bases and 7 bases, there was a span of 14 bases. This record belongs to a study of beta chain features in type 1 diabetes. Overall study results and limits: An over-representation of cells with high TCR expression could result from cDNA sequencing. Patients with Type 1 diabetes showed moderately but significantly shorter TCRB CDR3s in all four CD4+ subsets.

By way of CD45RO/CCR7/CD25/CD127/CD95/CD27, the CD4+ regulatory, stem cell-like memory, central memory and naive cells were sorted. The sample consisted of central memory CD4+ T cells from blood. V usage is TRBV29-1 and J usage is TRBJ2-1, with a tentative D call TRBD1 (6 bases). The source of this sequence is a woman aged 18-29 years in good health. CDR3 nucleotide sequence: TGCAGCGGCCTGGGACACGGAAATGAGCAGTTCTTC. It codes for CSGLGHGNEQFF.